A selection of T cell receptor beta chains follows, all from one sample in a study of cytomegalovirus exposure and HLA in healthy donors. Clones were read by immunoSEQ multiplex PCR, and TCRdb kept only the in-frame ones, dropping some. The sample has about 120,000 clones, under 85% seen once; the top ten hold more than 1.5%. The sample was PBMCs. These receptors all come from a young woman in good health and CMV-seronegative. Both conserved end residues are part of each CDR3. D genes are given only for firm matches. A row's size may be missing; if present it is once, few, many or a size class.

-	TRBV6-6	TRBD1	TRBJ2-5	CASCTGGVETQYF	TGTGCCAGCTGCACAGGGGGCGTCGAGACCCAGTACTTC
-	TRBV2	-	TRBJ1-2	CASSENRWLYGYTF	TGTGCCAGCAGTGAAAACAGATGGTTGTATGGCTACACCTTC
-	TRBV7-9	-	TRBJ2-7	CASSSTISYEQYF	TGTGCCAGCAGCTCAACAATCTCCTACGAGCAGTACTTC
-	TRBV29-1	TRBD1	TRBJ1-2	CSVAPGQGDGYTF	TGCAGCGTGGCTCCGGGACAGGGCGATGGCTACACCTTC
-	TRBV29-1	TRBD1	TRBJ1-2	CSVTGTGPGTYGYTF	TGCAGCGTTACCGGGACAGGACCGGGAACCTATGGCTACACCTTC
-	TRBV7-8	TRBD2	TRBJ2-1	CASSHLGTSGGHEQFF	TGTGCCAGCAGCCACCTCGGGACTAGCGGGGGGCATGAGCAGTTCTTC
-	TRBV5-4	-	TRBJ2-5	CASSSRGSPQETQYF	TGTGCCAGCAGCTCCCGAGGGTCACCCCAAGAGACCCAGTACTTC
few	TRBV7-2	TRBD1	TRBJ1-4	CASSFGWEQGARTNEKLFF	TGTGCCAGCAGCTTTGGTTGGGAGCAGGGGGCCCGGACTAATGAAAAACTGTTTTTT
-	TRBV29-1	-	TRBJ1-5	CSVSTDNQPQHF	TGCAGCGTTTCGACAGACAATCAGCCCCAGCATTTT
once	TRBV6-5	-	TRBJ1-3	CASSPGLLRDTIYF	TGTGCCAGCAGTCCAGGACTACTAAGGGACACCATATATTTT
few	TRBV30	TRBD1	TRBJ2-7	CAGRDRGAYSYEQYF	TGTGCCGGGCGGGACAGGGGCGCATACTCCTACGAGCAGTACTTC
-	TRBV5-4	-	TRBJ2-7	CASSSFTGMSYEQYF	TGTGCCAGCAGCTCTTTTACAGGGATGTCCTACGAGCAGTACTTC
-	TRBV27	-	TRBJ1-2	CASSFGVHYGYTF	TGTGCCAGCAGTTTCGGAGTACACTATGGCTACACCTTC
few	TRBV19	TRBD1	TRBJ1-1	CASSIDPGQGLTMNTEAFF	TGTGCCAGTAGTATCGACCCGGGACAGGGACTTACCATGAACACTGAAGCTTTCTTT
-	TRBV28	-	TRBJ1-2	CASSFRAGGYTF	TGTGCCAGCAGTTTTAGAGCGGGTGGCTACACCTTC
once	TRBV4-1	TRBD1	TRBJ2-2	CASSTRTGPTGELFF	TGCGCCAGCAGCACCCGGACAGGGCCTACCGGGGAGCTGTTTTTT
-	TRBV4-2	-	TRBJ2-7	CASSQAGAAGAYEQYF	TGTGCCAGCAGCCAAGCGGGAGCAGCCGGAGCCTACGAGCAGTACTTC
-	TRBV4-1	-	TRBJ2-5	CASSQVMSKQSETQYF	TGCGCCAGCAGCCAAGTGATGTCCAAACAGTCGGAGACCCAGTACTTC
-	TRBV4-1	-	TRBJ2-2	CASSRATGGAPNTGELFF	TGCGCCAGCAGCCGAGCAACAGGTGGGGCTCCGAACACCGGGGAGCTGTTTTTT
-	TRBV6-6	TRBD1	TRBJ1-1	CASSSMTGRAEAFF	TGTGCCAGCAGTTCTATGACAGGGAGAGCTGAAGCTTTCTTT
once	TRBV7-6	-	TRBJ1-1	CASSLGGGSMAEAFF	TGTGCCAGCAGCTTAGGGGGGGGTTCTATGGCTGAAGCTTTCTTT
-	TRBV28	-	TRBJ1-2	CASSPAGANYGYTF	TGTGCCAGCAGCCCCGCCGGAGCTAACTATGGCTACACCTTC
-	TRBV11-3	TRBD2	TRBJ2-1	CASSLGVAGSSYNEQFF	TGTGCCAGCAGCTTAGGGGTAGCGGGGAGCTCCTACAATGAGCAGTTCTTC
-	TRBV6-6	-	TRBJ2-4	CASSYSGGAKNIQYF	TGTGCCAGCAGTTACTCGGGAGGAGCCAAAAACATTCAGTACTTC
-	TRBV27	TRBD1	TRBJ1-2	CASAWGQGNYGYTF	TGTGCCAGCGCTTGGGGACAGGGGAACTATGGCTACACCTTC
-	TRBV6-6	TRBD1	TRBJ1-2	CASSYGDRTFYGYTF	TGTGCCAGCAGTTACGGGGACAGGACTTTCTATGGCTACACCTTC
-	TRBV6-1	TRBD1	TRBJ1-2	CASSDATGAPGGYTF	TGTGCCAGCAGTGACGCGACAGGGGCCCCGGGGGGCTACACCTTC
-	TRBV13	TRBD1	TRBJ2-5	CASSLESPGQGGETQYF	TGTGCCAGCAGCTTAGAATCTCCGGGACAGGGAGGCGAGACCCAGTACTTC
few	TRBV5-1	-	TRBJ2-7	CASSLAGDKFYEQYF	TGCGCCAGCAGCTTGGCCGGGGACAAGTTCTACGAGCAGTACTTC
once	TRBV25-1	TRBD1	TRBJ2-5	CASSETTGTGVETQYF	TGTGCCAGCAGTGAGACGACCGGGACAGGGGTCGAGACCCAGTACTTC
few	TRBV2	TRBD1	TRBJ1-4	CASSKGQANEKLFF	TGTGCCAGCAGTAAGGGACAGGCGAATGAAAAACTGTTTTTT
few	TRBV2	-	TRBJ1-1	CASSEGRRNTEAFF	TGTGCCAGCAGTGAGGGGCGGCGTAACACTGAAGCTTTCTTT
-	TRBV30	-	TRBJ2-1	CAWSDARGNEQFF	TGTGCCTGGAGTGATGCTCGGGGGAATGAGCAGTTCTTC
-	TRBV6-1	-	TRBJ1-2	CASSEVSRGGYTF	TGTGCCAGCAGTGAAGTATCCCGTGGCGGCTACACCTTC
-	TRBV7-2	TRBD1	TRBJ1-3	CASSLKTGGNTIYF	TGTGCCAGCAGCCTAAAGACAGGGGGAAACACCATATATTTT
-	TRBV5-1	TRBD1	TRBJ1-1	CASSLPDRTGNTEAFF	TGCGCCAGCAGCTTGCCTGATCGGACAGGGAACACTGAAGCTTTCTTT
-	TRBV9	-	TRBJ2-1	CASSVDQGYNEQFF	TGTGCCAGCAGCGTGGATCAGGGATACAATGAGCAGTTCTTC
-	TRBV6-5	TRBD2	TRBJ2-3	CASSYGRATDTQYF	TGTGCCAGCAGTTACGGGAGGGCCACAGATACGCAGTATTTT
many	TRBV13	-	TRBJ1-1	CASSSWTEMNTEAFF	TGTGCCAGCAGCTCCTGGACAGAGATGAACACTGAAGCTTTCTTT
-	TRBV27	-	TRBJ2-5	CASSLLGEETQYF	TGTGCCAGCAGTTTATTAGGGGAAGAGACCCAGTACTTC
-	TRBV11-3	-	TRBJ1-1	CASSFYEDTEAFF	TGTGCCAGCAGCTTCTACGAAGACACTGAAGCTTTCTTT
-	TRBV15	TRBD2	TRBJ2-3	CATSREGGSGGTDTQYF	TGTGCCACCAGCAGAGAAGGTGGTAGCGGGGGCACAGATACGCAGTATTTT
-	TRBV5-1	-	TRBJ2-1	CASSLKSSYNEQFF	TGCGCCAGCAGCTTGAAGAGCTCCTACAATGAGCAGTTCTTC
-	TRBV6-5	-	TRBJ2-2	CASSYSPIQAGELFF	TGTGCCAGCAGTTACTCCCCAATACAGGCCGGGGAGCTGTTTTTT
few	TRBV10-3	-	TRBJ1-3	CAISAEVSGNTIYF	TGTGCCATCAGTGCCGAGGTTTCTGGAAACACCATATATTTT
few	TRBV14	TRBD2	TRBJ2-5	CASSRTGTSEETQYF	TGTGCCAGCAGCCGTACCGGGACTAGCGAAGAGACCCAGTACTTC
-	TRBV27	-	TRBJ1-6	CASRLQGSNSPLHF	TGTGCCAGCAGGTTGCAGGGTTCAAATTCACCCCTCCACTTT
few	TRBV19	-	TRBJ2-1	CASRPLASSSYNEQFF	TGTGCCAGTAGGCCTCTAGCTTCGAGCTCCTACAATGAGCAGTTCTTC
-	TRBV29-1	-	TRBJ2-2	CSVVSWTGELFF	TGCAGCGTTGTGAGTTGGACCGGGGAGCTGTTTTTT
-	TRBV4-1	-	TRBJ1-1	CATGNTEAFF	TGCGCCACCGGGAACACTGAAGCTTTCTTT
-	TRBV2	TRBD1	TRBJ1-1	CASTRDRSMNTEAFF	TGTGCCAGCACCCGGGACAGGAGCATGAACACTGAAGCTTTCTTT
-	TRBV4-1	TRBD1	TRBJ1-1	CASGALGQGNTEAFF	TGCGCCAGCGGAGCCCTGGGACAGGGGAACACTGAAGCTTTCTTT
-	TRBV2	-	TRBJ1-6	CASSPRTAPYNSPLHF	TGTGCCAGCAGCCCCAGGACAGCACCCTATAATTCACCCCTCCACTTT
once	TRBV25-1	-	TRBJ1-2	CASSVTGTPIGYTF	TGTGCCAGCAGCGTTACCGGGACACCCATCGGCTACACCTTC
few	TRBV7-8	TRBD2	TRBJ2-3	CASSPAGGGFPYF	TGTGCCAGCAGCCCGGCCGGCGGGGGTTTTCCCTATTTT